This TCR beta chain is drawn from a study of CD8+CD57+ T cells in acquired aplastic anemia. Study details: Across the sorted CD4+ and CD8+ cells, DNA amounts averaged about 3.1 ug.

For this clonotype: Its antigen is unknown.

Whole-study findings and limits: Researchers report that about 28 CD8+ CDR3 sequences appeared in both patients and controls. Simpson's diversity of CD8+ cells was not significantly different in patients compared with controls.

The use of genomic DNA as template underpinned the TCR beta VDJ and CDR3 profiling. TCRdb itself ran the reads through MiXCR, one entry per CDR3 protein. The sample contains roughly 180,000 distinct CDR3 sequences, around 66% of which appear only once. Germline V gene sequence: CDR1 LNHDA, CDR2 SQIVND (reference sequence). The CDR3 contains 16 residues. The ends were cut back, 3 bases at V and 6 bases at J, with 15 bases in the middle. The chain uses TRBV19 and TRBJ1-6; no definite D call. The material sequenced was sorted CD4+, CD8+, or CD8+CD57+ T cells (not recorded which) from PBMCs. The source is a human donor with severe aplastic anemia or a healthy control (not recorded which). The CDR3 DNA sequence: TGTGCCAGTAGTATTGGTTCGGAAATCGGTAATTCACCCCTCCACTTT. This encodes CASSIGSEIGNSPLHF.